Following are 3 T cell receptor beta chains from one sample sequenced in a study of shared clonotypes between healthy human individuals (dated by TCRdb to 2020 to 2022). Library method: the immunoSEQ multiplex PCR assay. In TCRdb, the immuneACCESS table is reduced to in-frame sequences with V and J assigned. These tables do not hold every clone; where another copy was compared, an unresolved V gene accounts for under half, and the others remain unexplained. Recorded for this sample are approximately 2.4 million clones; almost 96% of them occurred a single time. Around 0.13% of the sample goes to the ten largest clones. Sequences were obtained from naive CD4+ T cells sorted from blood. What the cell subset or site label conveys for this sample: CD45RA+ positively selected. The source is a man between 18 and 35 years old in good health.

The chain carries TRBV19 and TRBJ1-1; D is possibly TRBD1 (6 bases). The V gene's germline CDR1 is LNHDA and CDR2 SQIVND (reference sequence). V was trimmed by 3 bases and J by 0 bases, leaving 11 bases between them. The CDR3 loop spans 15 amino acids. CDR3 in amino acids: CASSIRQGMNTEAFF. The CDR3 nucleotides read TGTGCCAGTAGTATCCGGCAGGGGATGAACACTGAAGCTTTCTTT.

Of note for this clone: The sample holds other DNA sequences that translate to the same CDR3. This sequence joins TRBV11-2 and TRBJ2-7; 8 nucleotides match TRBD1. The germline CDR1 and CDR2 sequences are SGHAT and FQNNGV. This CDR3 has 13 amino acids. Unmatched junction bases numbered 2, after V lost 4 bases and J lost 3 bases. CDR3 sequence (DNA): TGTGCCAGCAGCTCAGACAGGGGCTACGAGCAGTACTTC. Protein: CASSSDRGYEQYF.

The rearrangement links TRBV6-5 to TRBJ2-7; the match to TRBD1 covers 8 bases. The CDR3 contains 14 residues. V dropped 0 bases and J dropped 6; count of bases not matched to a gene: 4. Germline CDR1 MNHEY, CDR2 SVGAGI. The CDR3 DNA sequence: TGTGCCAGCAGTTACTCGATTACAGGGGGCGAGCAGTACTTC. Protein: CASSYSITGGEQYF.